This is a list of T cell receptor beta chains from one sample in a study of early T cells in non-severe SARS-CoV-2 infection. TCRdb used MiXCR to reprocess the 5' RACE reads, holding one entry per CDR3 protein. The sample consists of about 55,000 distinct CDR3 sequences, under 8% of them appearing once. The sequenced sample was whole blood, obtained at baseline. All receptors come from an adult who was a healthcare worker with PCR-confirmed SARS-CoV-2 infection or an uninfected control (not recorded which). Each CDR3 is given with its conserved first and last residue. D genes are given only for firm matches. The size field is filled for only some rows; it gives once, few, many or a size class.

size	D	V	J	DNA	CDR3
many	TRBD1	TRBV6-6	TRBJ1-1	TGTGCCAGCAGTTTCCCACTTGAGACAGGGCTGACTGAAGCTTTCTTT	CASSFPLETGLTEAFF
many	.	TRBV6-4	TRBJ2-3	TGTGCCAGCAGTGGACAGGCGGTTACAGATACGCAGTATTTT	CASSGQAVTDTQYF
many	TRBD1	TRBV19	TRBJ1-2	TGTGCCAGTAGTACCGACGGGACAGGGTCCAATGGCTACACCTTC	CASSTDGTGSNGYTF
few	.	TRBV2	TRBJ2-3	TGTGCCAGCTCCATAGCAGATACGCAGTATTTT	CASSIADTQYF
many	TRBD2	TRBV9	TRBJ2-2	TGTGCCAGCAGCTTTAGCGGGGGCCCCGGGGAGCTGTTTTTT	CASSFSGGPGELFF
.	.	TRBV7-2	TRBJ2-5	TGTGCCAGCAGCTTCAGGGCTTCACAAGAGACCCAGTACTTC	CASSFRASQETQYF
.	.	TRBV4-3	TRBJ1-1	TGCGCCAGCAGCCAAGAAGTCCCGACGACGAACACTGAAGCTTTCTTT	CASSQEVPTTNTEAFF
.	.	TRBV7-9	TRBJ2-2	TGTGCCAGCAGCTTCGGGACCGGGGAGCTGTTTTTT	CASSFGTGELFF
.	.	TRBV20-1	TRBJ2-3	TGCAGTGCTCCCCAGGGGGGTAGCACAGATACGCAGTATTTT	CSAPQGGSTDTQYF
many	.	TRBV12-5	TRBJ2-1	TGTGCTAGTGGGTTCAGTTGGGATGAGCAGTTCTTC	CASGFSWDEQFF
many	TRBD2	TRBV12-3/TRBV12-4	TRBJ2-1	TGTGCCAGCAGTTCCCCAGAGCGGGGGGGAAGAGATGAGCAGTTCTTC	CASSSPERGGRDEQFF
few	.	TRBV12-3/TRBV12-4	TRBJ2-3	TGTGCCAGCAGTCATCGTAGCGGAATCAGCACAGATACGCAGTATTTT	CASSHRSGISTDTQYF
few	.	TRBV28	TRBJ2-3	TGTGCCAGCAGCCATACTAGCTCTGGGGCAGATACGCAGTATTTT	CASSHTSSGADTQYF
many	.	TRBV13	TRBJ1-2	TGTGCCAGCAGCTCGAGGGGAGGGCGAGGGTACTATGGCTACACCTTC	CASSSRGGRGYYGYTF
many	.	TRBV28	TRBJ2-2	TGTGCCAGCAGTTTAGGCCCCCGGCGGGACACAACATCCGGGGAGCTGTTTTTT	CASSLGPRRDTTSGELFF
many	.	TRBV20-1	TRBJ1-2	TGCAGTGCCATAAATCGGTACCCCTATGGCTACACCTTC	CSAINRYPYGYTF
many	.	TRBV6-6	TRBJ1-4	TGTGCCAGCAGTTCGGACGGGACTGATGAAAAACTGTTTTTT	CASSSDGTDEKLFF
.	.	TRBV4-2	TRBJ1-1	TGTGCCAGCAGCCAAGTTATGGTTGGGAACACTGAAGCTTTCTTT	CASSQVMVGNTEAFF
few	.	TRBV6-5	TRBJ1-1	TGTGCCAGCAGTTCGAGCGGGTATCGGAACACTGAAGCTTTCTTT	CASSSSGYRNTEAFF
few	TRBD1	TRBV20-1	TRBJ1-5	TGCAGTGCCCCGGTTGCAGGGGGACGACAGCCCCAGCATTTT	CSAPVAGGRQPQHF
few	.	TRBV4-3	TRBJ1-3	TGCGCCAGCTCATCAGGGTTCTCTGGAAACACCATATATTTT	CASSSGFSGNTIYF
medium-sized	.	TRBV7-9	TRBJ2-7	TGTGCCAGCAGCTTAGCGGGGGTGACCTACGAGCAGTACTTC	CASSLAGVTYEQYF
few	TRBD1	TRBV14	TRBJ1-1	TGTGCCAGCAGCTGGGACAGCTTCATGAACACTGAAGCTTTCTTT	CASSWDSFMNTEAFF
.	.	TRBV14	TRBJ1-2	TGTGCCAGCAGCCAACGAGGACACCCCTACTATGGCTACACCTTC	CASSQRGHPYYGYTF
many	TRBD2	TRBV7-8	TRBJ2-7	TGTGCCAGCAGCGCATGGACTAGCCTTAATTCCTACGAGCAGTACTTC	CASSAWTSLNSYEQYF
.	.	TRBV11-2	TRBJ2-3	TGTGCCAGCAGCACCCACGGGTTCGACCCTAGCACAGATACGCAGTATTTT	CASSTHGFDPSTDTQYF
few	.	TRBV12-3/TRBV12-4	TRBJ2-7	TGTGCCAGCAGTCCCCCCGGGAGATCCTACGAGCAGTACTTC	CASSPPGRSYEQYF
many	.	TRBV29-1	TRBJ2-5	TGCAGCGTTGACAGCGGGCTTCAAGAGACCCAGTACTTC	CSVDSGLQETQYF
many	.	TRBV21-1	TRBJ2-7	TGTGCCAGCCAGCGGCAGGGGAGGCGCGAGCAGTACTTC	CASQRQGRREQYF
.	.	TRBV7-2	TRBJ2-7	TGTGCCAGCAGCCTTCCGATAACTGCCTCCTACGAGCAGTACTTC	CASSLPITASYEQYF
many	.	TRBV7-9	TRBJ2-7	TGTGCCAGTCCTAAAACGGAAACGGGTTTAGCGGACGAGCAGTACTTC	CASPKTETGLADEQYF
many	TRBD2	TRBV4-2	TRBJ2-2	TGTGCCAGCAGGCGGACTAGCGGCCCGAACACCGGGGAGCTGTTTTTT	CASRRTSGPNTGELFF
many	TRBD1	TRBV19	TRBJ1-6	TGTGCCAGCCAAGCGACAGGGCGGCACTCACCCCTCCACTTT	CASQATGRHSPLHF
few	.	TRBV10-3	TRBJ2-7	TGTGCCATCAGGCCGGGACTGTCTTACGAGCAGTACTTC	CAIRPGLSYEQYF
many	TRBD1	TRBV9	TRBJ1-1	TGTGCCAGCAGCCATGGGACAGAAAACACTGAAGCTTTCTTT	CASSHGTENTEAFF
many	.	TRBV4-3	TRBJ1-2	TGCGCCAGCAGCCAAGATCGGGCGCGTAACTATGGCTACACCTTC	CASSQDRARNYGYTF
.	TRBD2	TRBV3-1	TRBJ2-3	TGTGCCAGCAGCCAAGGACTAGCGGGGGCCCCGCGGTATTTT	CASSQGLAGAPRYF
many	.	TRBV6-5	TRBJ1-1	TGTGCCAGCAGACGTAACACTGAAGCTTTCTTT	CASRRNTEAFF
many	TRBD2	TRBV6-2/TRBV6-3	TRBJ2-5	TGTGCCAGCAGGAAGGGACTAGCGGGGGGAGAGACCCAGTACTTC	CASRKGLAGGETQYF
many	.	TRBV10-3	TRBJ1-3	TGTGCCATCACCCCGGGTCCCCCTGGAAACACCATATATTTT	CAITPGPPGNTIYF
.	TRBD2	TRBV28	TRBJ2-1	TGTGCCAGCAGTTCCGGCCGGGAGGGGGTCTACAATGAGCAGTTCTTC	CASSSGREGVYNEQFF
.	TRBD1	TRBV24-1	TRBJ2-7	TGTGCCACCAGTGACTCCGGACAGGACCCCGACGAGCAGTACTTC	CATSDSGQDPDEQYF
.	.	TRBV5-8	TRBJ1-4	TGTGCCAGCAGCCCACAACGCATCGGGGAAAAACTGTTTTTT	CASSPQRIGEKLFF
many	.	TRBV12-3/TRBV12-4	TRBJ2-2	TGTGCCAGCAGGGTCGTGGGGGCGAACACCGGGGAGCTGTTTTTT	CASRVVGANTGELFF
many	TRBD2	TRBV24-1	TRBJ2-1	TGTGCCACCAGTGATTCCCTCTGGGGGGGAGCTAATGAGCAGTTCTTC	CATSDSLWGGANEQFF
many	TRBD1	TRBV11-1	TRBJ2-3	TGTGCCAGCAGCGCGTTTGGGACAGGGGGTGATACGCAGTATTTT	CASSAFGTGGDTQYF
.	.	TRBV11-2	TRBJ2-7	TGTGCCAGCAGCCATGGAAGCTCCTACGAGCAGTACTTC	CASSHGSSYEQYF
few	.	TRBV7-6	TRBJ1-1	TGTGCCAGCAGCCCCGGGACAACCATGAACACTGAAGCTTTCTTT	CASSPGTTMNTEAFF
.	TRBD2	TRBV28	TRBJ2-7	TGTGCCAGCAGTTTAGAGGAGCGGGGGGGCCTGTACGAGCAGTACTTC	CASSLEERGGLYEQYF
.	.	TRBV20-1	TRBJ2-2	TGCAGTGCCACGTACAAGGGTTTCACCGGGGAGCTGTTTTTT	CSATYKGFTGELFF
many	.	TRBV7-2	TRBJ2-5	TGTGCCAGCAGCTTAGGGGGTACGCAGACCCAGTACTTC	CASSLGGTQTQYF
few	TRBD1	TRBV30	TRBJ2-6	TGTGCCTTCCGAAGGGACAGGGTTCCCTCTGGGGCCAACGTCCTGACTTTC	CAFRRDRVPSGANVLTF
.	.	TRBV2	TRBJ2-5	TGTGCCAGCAGTCTATCCAGGGACGAGACCCAGTACTTC	CASSLSRDETQYF
many	.	TRBV4-1	TRBJ2-7	TGCGCCAGCAGCCTCGCTATAGAGGGCGAGCAGTACTTC	CASSLAIEGEQYF
few	TRBD1	TRBV29-1	TRBJ2-3	TGCAGCTACGGACAGGGCACAGATACGCAGTATTTT	CSYGQGTDTQYF
few	.	TRBV6-2/TRBV6-3	TRBJ2-3	TGTGCCAGCAGTTACCGACGACTAGTAGATACGCAGTATTTT	CASSYRRLVDTQYF
many	.	TRBV29-1	TRBJ2-7	TGCAGCGTTGAAGGTTTGACAGGAGAAGAGCAGTACTTC	CSVEGLTGEEQYF
.	TRBD1	TRBV18	TRBJ1-1	TGTGCCAGCTCCTTGGGGACAGTAGATAACACTGAAGCTTTCTTT	CASSLGTVDNTEAFF